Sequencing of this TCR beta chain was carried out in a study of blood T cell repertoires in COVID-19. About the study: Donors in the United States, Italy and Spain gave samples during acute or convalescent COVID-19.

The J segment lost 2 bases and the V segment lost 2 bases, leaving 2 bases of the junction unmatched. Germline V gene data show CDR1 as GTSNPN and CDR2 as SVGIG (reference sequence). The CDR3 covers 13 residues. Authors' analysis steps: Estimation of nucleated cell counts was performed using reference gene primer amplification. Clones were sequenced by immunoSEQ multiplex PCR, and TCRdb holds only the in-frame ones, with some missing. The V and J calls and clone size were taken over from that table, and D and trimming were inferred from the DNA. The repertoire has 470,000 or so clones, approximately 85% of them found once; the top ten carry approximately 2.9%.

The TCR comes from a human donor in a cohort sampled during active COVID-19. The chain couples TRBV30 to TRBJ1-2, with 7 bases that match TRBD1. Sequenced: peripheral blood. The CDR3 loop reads CAWSTTGNYGYTF. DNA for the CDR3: TGTGCCTGGAGTACGACAGGGAACTATGGCTACACCTTC.